These 8 T cell receptor beta chains were all obtained from the same sample, sequenced in a study of tumor-infiltrating lymphocytes in primary liver carcinoma. Starting material for RNA and DNA co-extraction consisted of roughly 19-34 mg of unsorted bulk tissue. Production of TCR beta cDNA used approximately 0.55 ug total RNA together with a constant-region primer. Amplification in three nested multiplex PCR rounds with slightly modified ARM-PCR gave rise to TCR beta libraries. Two initial PCR rounds of about 11 cycles each paired TRBV1-TRBV30 forward primers with a C-beta reverse primer. One entry per CDR3 protein results from TCRdb running MiXCR on the multiplex PCR reads. Of 55,000 to 65,000 distinct CDR3 sequences listed, 60% to 85% were seen once; the top ten hold just over 55%. What was sequenced was liver tumor tissue from sampling region 2. The subset was: tumor region T2, inferior pole. Receptors were obtained from a man aged 40-55 years with primary liver carcinoma and hepatitis B virus infection.

This chain links TRBV27 with TRBJ2-3, with 8 bases that match TRBD2. The V segment lost 5 bases and the J segment 6 bases; nucleotides outside the gene matches: 7. In germline, CDR1 is MNHEY, CDR2 SMNVEV (reference sequence). The CDR3 covers 14 residues. The CDR3 DNA follows: TGTGCCAGCAGTATGAGCGGGAGAAGGGATACGCAGTATTTT. Translating it yields CASSMSGRRDTQYF.

This clonotype came up once. Mismatch with germline at one junction end may stem from a read error. Here the CDR3 reads CASNQNLDTIEQFF. In DNA, the CDR3 is TGTGCCAGCAACCAAAATCTCGACACCATTGAGCAATTCTTC. This chain joins TRBV14 and TRBJ2-1; D is undetermined. The CDR3 runs to 14 residues. Germline CDR1 SGHDN, CDR2 FVKESK.

As for this clonotype: A read error is possible here, since a much larger clone lies one base away. The rearrangement joins TRBV4-2 to TRBJ2-1; 7 positions agree with TRBD2. The germline gives CDR1 LGHNA, CDR2 YNFKEQ. CDR3 length: 16 residues. The CDR3 DNA reads as TGTACCAGCAGCCAACTTAGCGGGCTCTCCTACAATGAGCAGTTCTTC. The encoded protein is CTSSQLSGLSYNEQFF.

As for this clonotype: The junction does not match germline at one end; this may be a read error. The chain joins TRBV12-3 or TRBV12-4 to TRBJ2-5; D is unclear. CDR3 length: 14 residues. CDR3 in amino acids: CASSSNSEQETRYF. CDR3 DNA sequence: TGTGCCAGCAGTTCCAACAGCGAACAAGAGACCCGGTACTTC.

This clonotype appeared a few times. The V call is TRBV6-5, the J call TRBJ1-1; 9 bases fit TRBD1. The CDR3 is 15 residues long. With 9 bases clipped from V and 7 bases from J, the junction kept 15 bases outside the gene matches. Germline CDR1 reads MNHEY; CDR2 reads SVGAGI. The CDR3 region is CASSKLQGARIEAFF. CDR3 in DNA: TGTGCCAGTAGTAAGTTACAGGGGGCGAGGATTGAAGCTTTCTTT.

With respect to this clonotype: A much larger clone is a single base away; this may be a read error. The chain has TRBV6-2 or TRBV6-3 and TRBJ2-7, with TRBD1 matching 9 bases. Germline assignment: CDR1 MNHEY and CDR2 SVGEGT. The CDR3 spans 14 residues. CDR3 amino acids: CVSSLRDRAHKQYF. DNA for the CDR3: TGTGTCAGCAGCCTCCGGGACAGGGCCCACAAGCAGTACTTC.

The chain recombines TRBV12-3 or TRBV12-4 with TRBJ2-1; 10 bases agree with TRBD2. V was clipped by 10 bases and J by 8 bases; unmatched bases: 17. The CDR3 runs 16 residues. CDR3 protein: CANRNPWASGSDEQFF. In DNA form, the CDR3 reads TGTGCCAACAGAAACCCCTGGGCTAGCGGGAGTGATGAGCAGTTCTTC.

To note about this clonotype: One end of the junction does not line up with germline, which may come from a read error. The genes are TRBV6-1 and TRBJ1-5; perhaps TRBD1 as D (5 bases). The CDR3 runs 16 residues. The germline gives CDR1 MNHNS, CDR2 SASEGT. The CDR3 nucleotides are TGTGCCTGCAGTAGGTTCGAGTTGGGGGACAATCAGCCCCAGCATTTT. Protein product: CACSRFELGDNQPQHF.